The T cell receptor beta chain described here comes from a study of regulatory T cells in long-lasting Graves disease. This sample's time point: newly diagnosed GD, antithyroid drugs for less than 3 months. Generation of the TCR library employed RNA extracted from PBMCs. Library construction for TCR beta used iRepertoire HTBI primers and Arm-PCR of CDR3 regions. MiXCR, applied by TCRdb to the multiplex PCR reads, yields one record per CDR3 protein. The profile shows approximately 230,000 distinct CDR3 sequences, 15% to 20% of them singletons. The V gene end was trimmed by 5 bases and the J gene end by 6 bases; junction bases not matched to a gene: 12. CDR3 size: 17 residues. From germline, CDR1 is SGHTA and CDR2 FQGNSA. About this clonotype itself: Its antigen remains unknown.

Whole-study results and caveats: There were preferences for TRBV28, TRBJ1-2 and TRBJ2-5 in persistent disease.

The V gene is TRBV7-2, the J gene TRBJ2-7, with 14 bases matching TRBD2. The receptor was derived from a female donor with Graves disease. The specimen comprised peripheral blood mononuclear cells (PBMCs), sampled at new diagnosis, from a patient treated with antithyroid drugs. CDR3 region: CASSPRLAGGPWGEQYF. Here the CDR3 DNA reads TGTGCCAGCAGCCCCCGACTAGCGGGAGGGCCCTGGGGCGAGCAGTACTTC.